A selection of T cell receptor beta chains follows, all from one sample in a study of blood T cell repertoires in COVID-19. Using immunoSEQ multiplex PCR, the repertoire was profiled, and TCRdb retains in-frame clones only, with some absent. This sample has 70,000 to 85,000 clones, with 86% found just once. Sequenced: peripheral blood. The origin of the receptors is an elderly woman in a cohort sampled during active or convalescent COVID-19. Both conserved end residues are part of each CDR3. D genes are given only for firm matches. Expanded clones are given a class, and other clones once, few, many or no size at all.

- | TRBJ2-1 | TRBV25-1 | - | TGTGCCAGCAGTGATGCGGGATCCTACAATGAGCAGTTCTTC | CASSDAGSYNEQFF
- | TRBJ1-3 | TRBV6-5 | - | TGTGCCAGCAGTTACTCTGCAATGAGCTCTGGAAACACCATATATTTT | CASSYSAMSSGNTIYF
- | TRBJ2-3 | TRBV7-3 | - | TGTGCCAGCAGCTTAACGTCTAGCTGGAGAGATACGCAGTATTTT | CASSLTSSWRDTQYF
- | TRBJ2-7 | TRBV6-1 | TRBD2 | TGTGCCAGCAGTCCGACTAGCGACGAGCAGTACTTC | CASSPTSDEQYF
- | TRBJ2-1 | TRBV9 | TRBD2 | TGTGCCAGCAGCGTCGGACTAGCGGGAGTTTACAATGAGCAGTTCTTC | CASSVGLAGVYNEQFF
- | TRBJ1-6 | TRBV2 | TRBD1 | TGTGCGAGCAGTGTTGGACAGGGGAATTCACCCCTCCACTTT | CASSVGQGNSPLHF
- | TRBJ2-7 | TRBV2 | - | TGTGCCAGCAGTGAGGGCAGGGTGGGTGAGCAGTACTTC | CASSEGRVGEQYF
- | TRBJ2-1 | TRBV4-1 | TRBD2 | TGCGCCAGCAGCCAAGATAGGCGGGCGAGCGGGAATAATGAGCAGTTCTTC | CASSQDRRASGNNEQFF
- | TRBJ2-1 | TRBV3-1/TRBV3-2 | - | TGTGCCAGCAGCCACCCAAACAGACCAACCTACAATGAGCAGTTCTTC | CASSHPNRPTYNEQFF
once | TRBJ1-5 | TRBV18 | - | TGTGCCAGCTCACCCCTAGGGACAATCAATCAGCCCCAGCATTTT | CASSPLGTINQPQHF